The 5 T cell receptor beta chains below were found in one sample sequenced in a study of T cell responses to AZD1222 COVID-19 vaccine. Here immunoSEQ multiplex PCR was the method, and the copy in TCRdb shows in-frame clones only, minus some. The repertoire consists of 85,000 to 90,000 clones, with more than 75% occurring once and the leading ten covering 4% to 6%. The specimen was peripheral blood, collected on day 0 of MenACWY control vaccination. The receptors derive from an adult in good health.

The V call is TRBV10-3, the J call TRBJ1-3; weak D call: TRBD1 (6 bases). Germline assignment: CDR1 ENHRY and CDR2 SYGVKD. This CDR3 region has 12 residues. The V end lost 6 bases, the J end lost 7 bases, and 10 bases lay between the germline ends. In DNA form, the CDR3 reads TGTGCCATCAGAGGGGGTGGGAACACCATATATTTT. Its translation: CAIRGGGNTIYF.

The J gene is TRBJ2-7, the V gene TRBV3-1 (or the pseudogene TRBV3-2), with 7 bases lining up with TRBD2. V gave up 4 bases and J gave up 1 base; unmatched junction bases: 7. The V gene's germline CDR1 is LGHDT and CDR2 YNNKEL (reference sequence). The CDR3 consists of 15 residues. The CDR3 is CASSLRDYTSYEQYF. In DNA form, the CDR3 reads TGTGCCAGCAGCCTCCGGGACTACACATCCTACGAGCAGTACTTC.

The chain has TRBV19 and TRBJ2-3; 7 bases match TRBD2. V gave up 5 bases and J gave up 0 bases; unmatched junction bases: 2. Germline assignment: CDR1 LNHDA and CDR2 SQIVND (reference sequence). The CDR3 contains 14 residues. This chain's CDR3 is CASSWRGSTDTQYF. The CDR3 DNA reads as TGTGCCAGTAGTTGGCGGGGGAGCACAGATACGCAGTATTTT.

A few counts support this clone. The chain combines TRBV28 with TRBJ1-1, with TRBD1 matching 7 bases. The junction had 17 bases not matched to a gene; V was cut back by 10 bases and J by 0 bases. The CDR3 runs to 17 residues. The germline V gene encodes CDR1 MDHEN and CDR2 SYDVKM. The CDR3 region is CATASLEGASMNTEAFF. The CDR3 bases are TGTGCCACCGCCTCCCTGGAGGGGGCGTCGATGAACACTGAAGCTTTCTTT.

The CDR3 nucleotides are TGTGCCAGCTCACCAAACAGTCTCAATGAAAAACTGTTTTTT. The encoded protein is CASSPNSLNEKLFF. V usage is TRBV18 and J usage is TRBJ1-4; D gene unclear. The V end lost 2 bases, the J end lost 5 bases, and 9 bases lay between the germline ends. Germline V gene lookup returns CDR1 KGHSH and CDR2 LQKENI. This CDR3 has 14 residues.